This TCR beta chain was captured by sequencing in a study of blood T cell repertoires in COVID-19. About the study: Material from acute and convalescent COVID-19 was sourced from the United States, Italy and Spain. T cells, B-cell-depleted T cells, or PBMCs supplied cDNA or gDNA.

Individuals aged roughly 18 to 90 years were recruited from 24 US areas. Participants' reported clinical history set cohort assignment. Some clones are missing from TCRdb's copy, which holds only in-frame ones; the method was immunoSEQ multiplex PCR. The sample includes over 250,000 clones, 87% of them seen just once. This CDR3 comprises 14 residues. Germline lookup yields CDR1 LNHNV and CDR2 YYDKDF (reference sequence). V lost 4 bases to trimming and J lost 6 bases; unmatched junction nucleotides: 9. Sample: PBMCs or T cells enriched from blood (not recorded which). This clonotype was obtained from a woman aged 30 to 39 who had recovered from COVID-19. The chain recombines TRBV15 with TRBJ2-7; 7 bases fit TRBD1. CDR3 DNA sequence: TGTGCCACCAGCATGAGGGCAGGGGGAAGCGAGCAGTACTTC. As protein: CATSMRAGGSEQYF.